This entry is about one T cell receptor (beta chain). CDR1 and CDR2 from the germline V gene are SGHTS and YDEGEE. CDR3 length equals 15 residues. V was pared by 5 bases and J by 4 bases, with 7 bases of the junction left unmatched. Data came from immunoSEQ multiplex PCR; TCRdb stores just in-frame clones and leaves some out. Counted here are fewer than 150,000 clones, roughly 84% occurring once; the ten biggest clones make up about 8%. This record comes from a study of blood T cell repertoires in COVID-19. Study details: Italy, Spain and the United States were the sources of the convalescent and acute COVID-19 samples.

The J gene is TRBJ2-3, the V gene TRBV5-8; 10 nucleotides agree with TRBD2. Sequenced input: peripheral blood. This clonotype was obtained from a human donor in a cohort sampled during active COVID-19. The CDR3 is CASRGTSVGPDTQYF. The DNA of the CDR3 is TGTGCCAGCAGAGGGACTAGCGTAGGTCCAGATACGCAGTATTTT. The whole variable domain, filled in from reference TRBV5-8 and TRBJ2-3, reads EAGVTQSPTHLIKTRGQQATLRCSPISGHTSVYWYQQALGLGLQFLLWYDEGEERNRGNFPPRFSGRQFPNYSSELNVNALELEDSALYLCASRGTSVGPDTQYFGPGTRLTVL.